This entry concerns a single T cell receptor beta chain. This record comes from a study of T-cell memory formation after mild COVID-19. TCRdb called the 5' RACE reads again in MiXCR, with one record for every CDR3 protein. The sample has 350,000 to 450,000 distinct CDR3 sequences, approximately 20% seen once. Trimming removed 3 bases from V and 5 bases from J, with 13 bases in between. The CDR3 loop spans 14 amino acids. Material: PBMCs or a T cell subset sorted from them (not recorded which). The chain carries TRBV12-3 or TRBV12-4 and TRBJ1-2; D possibly corresponds to TRBD1 (5 bases). The receptor was derived from an adult woman who had mild COVID-19 (a few samples of this study predate the infection). Cell type and time point are not known. The DNA of the CDR3 is TGTGCCAGCAGTTTCGGTGATGGGGGGTATGGCTACACCTTC. Protein product: CASSFGDGGYGYTF.